This T cell receptor (beta chain) was sequenced for a study of shared clonotypes between healthy human individuals. Sequenced by immunoSEQ multiplex PCR; TCRdb stores in-frame clones only, minus some. There are about 1,800,000 clones in the sample; about 95% occur only once, and 1% to 1.5% lies in the top ten. Germline V lookup: CDR1 MGHRA, CDR2 YSYEKL. V was pared by 1 base and J by 1 base, with 6 bases of the junction left unmatched. The CDR3 runs to 16 residues. Details on this clone: Its antigen is currently unknown.

General study results and limits: A reduction in generation probabilities was seen for non-shared clonotypes relative to those shared by all four donors.

CD45RO-negative, CCR7-selected cells formed the naive CD8 fraction, which excluded terminally differentiated effector memory CD45RA+ cells. The chain has TRBV4-1 and TRBJ1-1, with 7 bases matching TRBD1. This receptor was identified in a man aged 18 to 30 in good health. The sequencing input was naive CD8+ T cells sorted from blood. The CDR3 region is CASSQGLGGENTEAFF. In DNA form, the CDR3 reads TGCGCCAGCAGCCAAGGACTAGGGGGCGAGAACACTGAAGCTTTCTTT.